This T cell receptor beta chain was sequenced during a study of blood T cell repertoires in COVID-19. Study-level background: Sample material is recorded as cDNA or gDNA derived from T cells, B-cell-depleted T cells, or PBMCs.

As processed by the authors: The authors estimated nucleated cell counts from reference gene primer amplification. Assay used: immunoSEQ multiplex PCR; TCRdb lists only in-frame clones, some missing. Clone size and the V and J calls come from that table; the DNA yielded D and trimming. The data show 80,000 to 100,000 clones, 75% to 85% seen once. This sequence was found in a man between 65 and 80 years old with acute or convalescent COVID-19. The sample comprised peripheral blood.

CDR3 loop: CASSPNRENTEAFF. CDR3 bases: TGTGCCAGCAGTCCTAACAGGGAGAACACTGAAGCTTTCTTT. The chain carries TRBV6-6 and TRBJ1-1; D is possibly TRBD1 (6 bases). Germline CDR1 and CDR2: MNHNY and SVGAGI (reference sequence). This CDR3 is built from 14 residues. The germline V and J ends were trimmed by 5 bases and 1 base, with 11 bases remaining between them.